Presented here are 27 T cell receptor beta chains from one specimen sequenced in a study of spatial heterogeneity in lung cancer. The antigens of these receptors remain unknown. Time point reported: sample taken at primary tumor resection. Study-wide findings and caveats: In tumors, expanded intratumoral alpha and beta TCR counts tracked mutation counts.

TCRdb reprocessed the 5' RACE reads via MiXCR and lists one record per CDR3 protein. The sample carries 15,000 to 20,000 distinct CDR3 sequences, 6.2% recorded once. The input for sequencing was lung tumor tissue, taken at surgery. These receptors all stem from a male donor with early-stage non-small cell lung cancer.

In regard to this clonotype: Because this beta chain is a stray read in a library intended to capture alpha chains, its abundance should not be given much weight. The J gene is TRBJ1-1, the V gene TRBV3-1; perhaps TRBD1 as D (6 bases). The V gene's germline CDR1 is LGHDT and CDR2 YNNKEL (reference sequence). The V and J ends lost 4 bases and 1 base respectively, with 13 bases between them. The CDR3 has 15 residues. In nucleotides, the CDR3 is TGTGCCAGCAGCCGCCGGGACATTCGGAACACTGAAGCTTTCTTT. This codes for CASSRRDIRNTEAFF.

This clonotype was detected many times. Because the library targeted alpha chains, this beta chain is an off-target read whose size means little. CDR3 nucleotide sequence: TGTGCCAGCAGCTTGGTAGGGACAGGATTTACCTACGAGCAGTACTTC. This translates into CASSLVGTGFTYEQYF. V gene TRBV5-5 combines with J gene TRBJ2-7, with 8 nucleotides matching TRBD1. Germline-derived CDR1 and CDR2 are SGHKS and YYEKEE (reference sequence). This CDR3 comprises 16 residues. V trimming: 0 bases; J trimming: 2 bases; junction bases outside the gene matches: 7.

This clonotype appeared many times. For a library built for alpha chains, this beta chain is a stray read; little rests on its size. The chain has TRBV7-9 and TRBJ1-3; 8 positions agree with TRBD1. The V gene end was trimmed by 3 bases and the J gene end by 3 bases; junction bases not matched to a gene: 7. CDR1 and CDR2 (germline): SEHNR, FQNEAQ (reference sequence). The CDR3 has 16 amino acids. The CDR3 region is CASSFSQGARGNTIYF. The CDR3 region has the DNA TGTGCCAGCAGCTTTAGCCAGGGGGCACGTGGAAACACCATATATTTT. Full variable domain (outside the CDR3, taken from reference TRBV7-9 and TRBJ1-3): DTGVSQNPRHKITKRGQNVTFRCDPISEHNRLYWYRQTLGQGPEFLTYFQNEAQLEKSRLLSDRFSAERPKGSFSTLEIQRTEQGDSAMYLCASSFSQGARGNTIYFGEGSWLTVV.

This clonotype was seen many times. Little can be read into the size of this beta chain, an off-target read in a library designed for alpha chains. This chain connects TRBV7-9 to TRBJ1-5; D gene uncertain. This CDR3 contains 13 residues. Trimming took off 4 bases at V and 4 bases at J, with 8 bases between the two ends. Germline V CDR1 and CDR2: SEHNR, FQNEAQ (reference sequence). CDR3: CASSYTANQPQHF. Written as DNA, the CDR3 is TGTGCCAGCAGCTATACAGCAAATCAGCCCCAGCATTTT. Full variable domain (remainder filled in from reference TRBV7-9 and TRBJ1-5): DTGVSQNPRHKITKRGQNVTFRCDPISEHNRLYWYRQTLGQGPEFLTYFQNEAQLEKSRLLSDRFSAERPKGSFSTLEIQRTEQGDSAMYLCASSYTANQPQHFGDGTRLSIL.

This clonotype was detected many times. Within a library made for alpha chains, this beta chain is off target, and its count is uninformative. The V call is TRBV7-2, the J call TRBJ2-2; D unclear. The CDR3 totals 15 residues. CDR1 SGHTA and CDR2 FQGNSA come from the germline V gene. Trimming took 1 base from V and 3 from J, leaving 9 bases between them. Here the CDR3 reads CASSLVPTDTGELFF. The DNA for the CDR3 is TGTGCCAGCAGCTTAGTCCCGACGGACACCGGGGAGCTGTTTTTT.

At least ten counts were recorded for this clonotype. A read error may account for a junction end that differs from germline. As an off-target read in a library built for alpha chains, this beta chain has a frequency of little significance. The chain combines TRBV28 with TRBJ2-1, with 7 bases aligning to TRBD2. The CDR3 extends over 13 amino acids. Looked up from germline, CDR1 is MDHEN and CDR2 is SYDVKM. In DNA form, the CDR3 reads TGTTCCAGCAGCTGGGGGGGTGACAATGAGCAGTTCTTC. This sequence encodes CSSSWGGDNEQFF.

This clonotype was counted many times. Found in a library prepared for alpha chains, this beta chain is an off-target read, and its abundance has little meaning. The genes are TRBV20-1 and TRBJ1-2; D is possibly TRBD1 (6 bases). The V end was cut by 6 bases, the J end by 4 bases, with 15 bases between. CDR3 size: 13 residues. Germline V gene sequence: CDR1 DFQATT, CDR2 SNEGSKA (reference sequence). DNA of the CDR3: TGCAGTGCCAGTAACAGGGAAGGCTATGGCTACACCTTC. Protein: CSASNREGYGYTF.

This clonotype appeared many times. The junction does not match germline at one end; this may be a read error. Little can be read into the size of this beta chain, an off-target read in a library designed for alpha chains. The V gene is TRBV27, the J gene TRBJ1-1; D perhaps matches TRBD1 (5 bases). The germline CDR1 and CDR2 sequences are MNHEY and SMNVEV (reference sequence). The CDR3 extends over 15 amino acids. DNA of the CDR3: TGTGCCAGCAGGGTGGGGAGCAGGGTGAACGCTGAAGCTTTCTTT. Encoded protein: CASRVGSRVNAEAFF.

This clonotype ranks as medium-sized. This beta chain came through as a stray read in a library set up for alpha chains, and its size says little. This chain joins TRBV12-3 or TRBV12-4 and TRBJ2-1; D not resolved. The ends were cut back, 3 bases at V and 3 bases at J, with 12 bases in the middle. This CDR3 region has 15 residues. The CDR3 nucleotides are TGTGCCAGCAGTTTCAATTACGGTGACTACAATGAGCAGTTCTTC. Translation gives CASSFNYGDYNEQFF.

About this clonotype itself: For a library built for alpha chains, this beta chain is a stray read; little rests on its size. This chain's CDR3 is CASSYSQGLVYEQYF. The CDR3 nucleotides read TGTGCCAGCAGTTACTCTCAGGGGCTCGTCTACGAGCAGTACTTC. This sequence joins TRBV6-5 and TRBJ2-7; tentative D call: TRBD1 (6 bases). The V end lost 0 bases, the J end lost 3 bases, and 12 bases lay between the germline ends. CDR3 size: 15 residues. Looked up from germline, CDR1 is MNHEY and CDR2 is SVGAGI.

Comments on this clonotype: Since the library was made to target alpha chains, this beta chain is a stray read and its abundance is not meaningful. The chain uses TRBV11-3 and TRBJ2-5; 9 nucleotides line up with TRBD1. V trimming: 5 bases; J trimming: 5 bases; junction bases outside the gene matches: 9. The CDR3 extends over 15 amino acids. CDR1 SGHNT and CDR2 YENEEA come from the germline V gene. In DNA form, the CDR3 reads TGTGCCAGCAGCCCGGGGACAGGGTTGACGGAGACCCAGTACTTC. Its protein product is CASSPGTGLTETQYF.

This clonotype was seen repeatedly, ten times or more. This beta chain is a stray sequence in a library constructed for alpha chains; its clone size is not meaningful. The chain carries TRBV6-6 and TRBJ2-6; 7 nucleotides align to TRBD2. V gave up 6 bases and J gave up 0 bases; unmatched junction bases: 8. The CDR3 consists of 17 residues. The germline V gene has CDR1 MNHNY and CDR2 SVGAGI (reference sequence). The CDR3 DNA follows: TGTGCCAGCAGCCCCGGGACGGGAGGCTCTGGGGCCAACGTCCTGACTTTC. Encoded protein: CASSPGTGGSGANVLTF.

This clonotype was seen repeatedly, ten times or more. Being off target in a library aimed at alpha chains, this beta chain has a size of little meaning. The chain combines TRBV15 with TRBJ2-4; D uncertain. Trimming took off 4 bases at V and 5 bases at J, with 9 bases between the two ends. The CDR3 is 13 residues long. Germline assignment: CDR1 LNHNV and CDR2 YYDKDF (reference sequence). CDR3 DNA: TGTGCCACCAGCAAAGGTCTAGAAAACATTCAGTACTTC. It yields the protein CATSKGLENIQYF.

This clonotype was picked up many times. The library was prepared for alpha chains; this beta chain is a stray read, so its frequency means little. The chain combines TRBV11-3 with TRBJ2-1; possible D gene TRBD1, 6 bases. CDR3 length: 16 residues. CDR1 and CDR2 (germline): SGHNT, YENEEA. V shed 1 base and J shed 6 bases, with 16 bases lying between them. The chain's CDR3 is CASSLAPATGSNEQFF. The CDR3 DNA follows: TGTGCCAGCAGCTTAGCCCCCGCGACAGGTAGCAATGAGCAGTTCTTC.

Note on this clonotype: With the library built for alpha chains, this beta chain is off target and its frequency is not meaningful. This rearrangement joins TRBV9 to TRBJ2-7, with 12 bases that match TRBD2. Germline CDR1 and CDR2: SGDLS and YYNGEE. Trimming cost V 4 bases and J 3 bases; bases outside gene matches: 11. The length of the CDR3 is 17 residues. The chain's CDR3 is CASSPLTSGGYRYEQYF. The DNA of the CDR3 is TGTGCCAGCAGCCCCCTGACTAGCGGGGGTTATCGCTACGAGCAGTACTTC.

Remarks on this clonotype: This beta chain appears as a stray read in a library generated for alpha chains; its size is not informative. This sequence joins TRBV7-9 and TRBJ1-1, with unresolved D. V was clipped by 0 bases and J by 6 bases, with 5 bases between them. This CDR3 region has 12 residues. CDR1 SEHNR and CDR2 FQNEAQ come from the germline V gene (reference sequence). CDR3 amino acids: CASSLAVAEAFF. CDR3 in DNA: TGTGCCAGCAGCTTAGCGGTCGCTGAAGCTTTCTTT.

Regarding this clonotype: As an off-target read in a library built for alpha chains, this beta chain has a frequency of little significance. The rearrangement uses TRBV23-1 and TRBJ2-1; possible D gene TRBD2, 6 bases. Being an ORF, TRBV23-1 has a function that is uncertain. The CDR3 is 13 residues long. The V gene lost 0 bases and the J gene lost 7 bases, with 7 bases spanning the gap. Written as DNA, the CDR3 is TGCGCCAGCAGTCAATCGCGGGGAAATGAGCAGTTCTTC. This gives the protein CASSQSRGNEQFF.

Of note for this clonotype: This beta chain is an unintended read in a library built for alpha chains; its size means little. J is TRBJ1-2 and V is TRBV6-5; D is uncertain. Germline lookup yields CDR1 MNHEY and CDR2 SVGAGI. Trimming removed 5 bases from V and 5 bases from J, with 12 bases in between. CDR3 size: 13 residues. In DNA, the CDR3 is TGTGCCAGCAGTACCACCGGAGGATATGGCTACACCTTC. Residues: CASSTTGGYGYTF.

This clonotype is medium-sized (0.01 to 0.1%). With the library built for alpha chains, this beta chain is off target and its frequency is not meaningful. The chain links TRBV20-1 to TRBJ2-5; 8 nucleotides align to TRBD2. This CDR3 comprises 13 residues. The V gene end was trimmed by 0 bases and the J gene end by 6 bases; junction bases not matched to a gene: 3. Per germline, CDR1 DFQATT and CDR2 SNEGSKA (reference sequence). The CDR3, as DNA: TGCAGTGCTAGAGATCCGGGGGGGCAGACCCAGTACTTC. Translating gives CSARDPGGQTQYF.

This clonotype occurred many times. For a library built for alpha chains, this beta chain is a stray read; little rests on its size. The CDR3 bases are TGTGCCAGCAGTACCAGACAAAATGGGATCTATGGCTACACCTTC. It specifies CASSTRQNGIYGYTF. The V gene is TRBV12-3 or TRBV12-4, the J gene TRBJ1-2; no firm D call. The CDR3 is made up of 15 amino acids. Trimming took 5 bases from V and 4 from J, leaving 17 bases between them.

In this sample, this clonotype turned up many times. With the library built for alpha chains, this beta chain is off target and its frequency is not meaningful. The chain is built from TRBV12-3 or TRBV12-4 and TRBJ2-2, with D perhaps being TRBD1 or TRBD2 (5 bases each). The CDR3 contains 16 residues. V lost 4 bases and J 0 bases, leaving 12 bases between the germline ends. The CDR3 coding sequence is TGTGCCAGCAGTTCCTCCGGGACCACGAACACCGGGGAGCTGTTTTTT. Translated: CASSSSGTTNTGELFF.

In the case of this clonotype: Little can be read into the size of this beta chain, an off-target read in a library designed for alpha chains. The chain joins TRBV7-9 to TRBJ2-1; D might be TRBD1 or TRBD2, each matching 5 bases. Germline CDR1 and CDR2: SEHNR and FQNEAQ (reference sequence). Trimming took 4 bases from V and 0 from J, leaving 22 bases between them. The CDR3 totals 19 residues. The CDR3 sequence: CASSSPGPAGGPSYNEQFF. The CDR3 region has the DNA TGTGCCAGCAGCTCCCCGGGACCCGCGGGCGGACCCTCCTACAATGAGCAGTTCTTC.

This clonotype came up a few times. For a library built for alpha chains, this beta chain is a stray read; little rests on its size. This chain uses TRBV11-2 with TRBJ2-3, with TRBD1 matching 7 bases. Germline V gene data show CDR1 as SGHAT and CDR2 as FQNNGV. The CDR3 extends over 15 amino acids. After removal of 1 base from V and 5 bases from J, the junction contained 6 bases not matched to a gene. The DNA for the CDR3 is TGTGCCAGCAGCTTAGGCCCTGACAGGGAAGATACGCAGTATTTT. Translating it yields CASSLGPDREDTQYF.

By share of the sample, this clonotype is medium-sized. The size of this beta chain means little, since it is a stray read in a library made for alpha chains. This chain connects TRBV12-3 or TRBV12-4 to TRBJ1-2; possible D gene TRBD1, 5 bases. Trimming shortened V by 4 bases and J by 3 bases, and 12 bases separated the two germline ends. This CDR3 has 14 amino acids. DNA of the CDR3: TGTGCCAGCAGTTATGCGGGGCAATACTATGGCTACACCTTC. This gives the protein CASSYAGQYYGYTF.

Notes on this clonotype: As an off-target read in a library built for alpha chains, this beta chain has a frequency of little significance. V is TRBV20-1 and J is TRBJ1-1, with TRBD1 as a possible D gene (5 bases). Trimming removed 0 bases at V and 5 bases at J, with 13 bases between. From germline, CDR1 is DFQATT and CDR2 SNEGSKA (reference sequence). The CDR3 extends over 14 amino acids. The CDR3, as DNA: TGCAGTGCTAGAGATTCGCAGGGCTGGACTGAAGCTTTCTTT. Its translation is CSARDSQGWTEAFF.

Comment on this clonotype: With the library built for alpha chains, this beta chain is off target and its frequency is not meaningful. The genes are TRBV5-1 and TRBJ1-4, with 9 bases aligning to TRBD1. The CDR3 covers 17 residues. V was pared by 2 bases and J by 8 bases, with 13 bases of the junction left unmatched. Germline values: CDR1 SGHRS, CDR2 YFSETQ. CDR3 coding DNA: TGCGCCAGCAGCTTCGGACAGGGGAGCCTCTCGAAGGAAAAACTGTTTTTT. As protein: CASSFGQGSLSKEKLFF.

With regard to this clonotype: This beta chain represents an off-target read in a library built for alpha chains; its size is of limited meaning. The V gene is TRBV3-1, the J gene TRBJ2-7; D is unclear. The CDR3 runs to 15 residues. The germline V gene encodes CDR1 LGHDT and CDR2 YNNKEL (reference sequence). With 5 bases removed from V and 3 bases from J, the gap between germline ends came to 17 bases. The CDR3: CASSSRLVESYEQYF. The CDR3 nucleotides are TGTGCCAGCAGCTCCCGGTTAGTAGAGAGCTACGAGCAGTACTTC.